Listed here are 25 T cell receptor beta chains from one sample, sequenced in a study of T cell changes during pregnancy in multiple sclerosis. Profiling relied on immunoSEQ multiplex PCR, and the TCRdb table lists in-frame clones only, not all of them. The sample has tens of thousands of clones, approximately 90% seen once. The specimen was CD4+ T cells from peripheral blood mononuclear cells, collected in the first trimester of pregnancy. The receptors shown here come from a female donor with multiple sclerosis, enrolled in a pregnancy study.

This chain connects TRBV11-3 to TRBJ1-3, with D unclear. Trimming took off 4 bases at V and 2 bases at J, with 9 bases between the two ends. CDR3 length: 14 residues. Germline lookup yields CDR1 SGHNT and CDR2 YENEEA. The DNA of the CDR3 is TGTGCCAGCAGCTCCGGGGATCCTGGAAACACCATATATTTT. This gives the protein CASSSGDPGNTIYF.

J is TRBJ2-3 and V is TRBV6-1, with TRBD2 identical over 14 bases. Trimming removed 2 bases from V and 7 bases from J; junction bases left unmatched: 8. Germline V gene data show CDR1 as MNHNS and CDR2 as SASEGT. The CDR3 is 17 residues long. The CDR3 coding sequence is TGTGCCAGCAGTGAACGACTAGCGGGAGGGCCAGGGTATACGCAGTATTTT. Its translation is CASSERLAGGPGYTQYF.

This clone was found once. The chain has TRBV18 and TRBJ1-5; 11 nucleotides agree with TRBD1. V dropped 3 bases and J dropped 8; count of bases not matched to a gene: 15. Germline CDR1 KGHSH, CDR2 LQKENI. The CDR3 is made up of 18 amino acids. CDR3 in DNA: TGTGCCAGCTCACCGCAGGGCTTGGGACAGGGGGGATTGAAGCCCCAGCATTTT. Its protein product is CASSPQGLGQGGLKPQHF.

This clone has only a few counts. The chain combines TRBV5-4 with TRBJ1-1; weak D call: TRBD1 (6 bases). V dropped 1 base and J dropped 3 bases, with 19 bases sitting between them. The germline gives CDR1 SGHNT, CDR2 YYREEE (reference sequence). The CDR3 totals 17 residues. The CDR3 region is CASSLTGKGPEDTEAFF. CDR3 bases: TGTGCCAGCAGCTTGACAGGGAAGGGACCCGAGGACACTGAAGCTTTCTTT. The variable domain in full, with the rest retrieved from reference TRBV5-4 and TRBJ1-1, is ETGVTQSPTHLIKTRGQQVTLRCSSQSGHNTVSWYQQALGQGPQFIFQYYREEENGRGNFPPRFSGLQFPNYSSELNVNALELDDSALYLCASSLTGKGPEDTEAFFGQGTRLTVV.

The V call is TRBV2, the J call TRBJ1-5, with 8 bases lining up with TRBD1. Germline CDR1 and CDR2: SNHLY and FYNNEI. V was clipped by 6 bases and J by 1 base; unmatched bases: 2. This CDR3 has 14 residues. CDR3 sequence (DNA): TGTGCCAGCAGATGGACAGGGAGCAATCAGCCCCAGCATTTT. Translating gives CASRWTGSNQPQHF.

This chain links TRBV14 with TRBJ2-3, with D unclear. V shed 6 bases and J shed 6 bases, with 7 bases lying between them. Germline V lookup: CDR1 SGHDN, CDR2 FVKESK. CDR3 length: 11 residues. As DNA, the CDR3 is TGTGCCAGCAGTCTAGGTGATACGCAGTATTTT. Translating gives CASSLGDTQYF.

The genes are TRBV2 and TRBJ2-1; TRBD2 matches at 8 bases. Germline V gene sequence: CDR1 SNHLY, CDR2 FYNNEI. Trimming cost V 11 bases and J 2 bases; bases outside gene matches: 8. The CDR3 spans 14 residues. The CDR3 region has the DNA TGTGCCGGGTGGGCGGGAGGCGCCTACAATGAGCAGTTCTTC. Protein product: CAGWAGGAYNEQFF.

This clone is a singleton in its sample. The chain couples TRBV7-2 to TRBJ2-5; the match to TRBD1 covers 8 bases. Germline lookup yields CDR1 SGHTA and CDR2 FQGNSA. V lost 3 bases, J lost 4 bases, and 4 bases stayed unmatched. The CDR3 consists of 14 residues. The CDR3 here is CASSFQGAPETQYF. The CDR3 region has the DNA TGTGCCAGCAGCTTCCAGGGGGCGCCAGAGACCCAGTACTTC.

This clone was observed once. V and J are TRBV28 and TRBJ1-6; D ambiguous. V was shortened by 2 bases and J by 8 bases, with 10 bases between the two germline ends. The CDR3 contains 14 residues. Germline CDR1 reads MDHEN; CDR2 reads SYDVKM. The CDR3 sequence: CASSLGYMDSPLHF. CDR3 nucleotide sequence: TGTGCCAGCAGTTTAGGTTACATGGATTCACCCCTCCACTTT.

The rearrangement uses TRBV28 and TRBJ2-5; TRBD2 agrees at 12 bases. V gave up 5 bases and J gave up 7 bases; unmatched junction bases: 14. Germline-derived CDR1 and CDR2 are MDHEN and SYDVKM. This CDR3 is 17 amino acids long. The CDR3 DNA follows: TGTGCCAGCAGTCGATCCCGACTAGCGGGAGTATCAGGGACCCAGTACTTC. Translation gives CASSRSRLAGVSGTQYF. The full variable domain, in which reference TRBV28 and TRBJ2-5 provide the parts outside the CDR3, is DVKVTQSSRYLVKRTGEKVFLECVQDMDHENMFWYRQDPGLGLRLIYFSYDVKMKEKGDIPEGYSVSREKKERFSLILESASTNQTSMYLCASSRSRLAGVSGTQYFGPGTRLLVL.

This rearrangement joins TRBV2 to TRBJ1-2; 7 positions match TRBD1. Germline CDR1 and CDR2: SNHLY and FYNNEI. Losses at the gene ends were 6 bases for V and 6 bases for J; bases not matched to a gene: 4. The CDR3 runs to 12 residues. The CDR3 nucleotides are TGTGCCAGCAGGAACAGGGGAGATGGCTACACCTTC. The encoded protein is CASRNRGDGYTF. Complete variable domain (other parts from reference TRBV2 and TRBJ1-2): EPEVTQTPSHQVTQMGQEVILRCVPISNHLYFYWYRQILGQKVEFLVSFYNNEISEKSEIFDDQFSVERPDGSNFTLKIRSTKLEDSAMYFCASRNRGDGYTFGSGTRLTVV.

CDR3 DNA: TGCGCCAGCAGCTTGGAGGGAGGCCAAGAGACCCAGTACTTC. It encodes CASSLEGGQETQYF. The gene calls are TRBV5-1 and TRBJ2-5, with a weak D call TRBD2 (6 bases). Looked up from germline, CDR1 is SGHRS and CDR2 is YFSETQ. This CDR3 comprises 14 residues. V lost 0 bases and J lost 1, with 7 bases in between.

The chain has TRBV6-1 and TRBJ2-1; maybe TRBD1 (5 bases). This CDR3 contains 15 residues. Germline values: CDR1 MNHNS, CDR2 SASEGT. V lost 4 bases and J lost 0, with 10 bases in between. The CDR3 DNA reads as TGTGCCAGCAGTGTAGGGGCGAGCTCCTACAATGAGCAGTTCTTC. This gives the protein CASSVGASSYNEQFF.

CDR3 sequence: CASSTSDRERNTIYF. The CDR3 nucleotides are TGTGCCAGCAGCACTTCGGACAGGGAAAGAAACACCATATATTTT. The V and J genes are TRBV7-9 and TRBJ1-3, with TRBD1 identical over 8 bases. Germline CDR1 reads SEHNR; CDR2 reads FQNEAQ (reference sequence). The CDR3 is 15 amino acids. V shed 5 bases, J shed 5 bases, and the junction held 8 bases outside the gene matches. The complete variable domain, with remaining parts taken from reference TRBV7-9 and TRBJ1-3, reads DTGVSQNPRHKITKRGQNVTFRCDPISEHNRLYWYRQTLGQGPEFLTYFQNEAQLEKSRLLSDRFSAERPKGSFSTLEIQRTEQGDSAMYLCASSTSDRERNTIYFGEGSWLTVV.

The genes are TRBV27 and TRBJ1-2; 10 nucleotides line up with TRBD1. CDR1 and CDR2 from the germline V gene are MNHEY and SMNVEV (reference sequence). The CDR3 sequence is 13 residues long. Trimming cost V 2 bases and J 8 bases; bases outside gene matches: 2. DNA for the CDR3: TGTGCCAGCAGTTTAGGGGGACAGGGGGGCTACACCTTC. Translation gives CASSLGGQGGYTF.

V is TRBV5-1 and J is TRBJ2-2, with D unresolved. In germline, CDR1 is SGHRS, CDR2 YFSETQ. The germline V and J ends were trimmed by 0 bases and 1 base, with 10 bases remaining between them. The CDR3 length is 16 residues. The CDR3 DNA follows: TGCGCCAGCAGCTTGGCCGGGTTAGGGAACACCGGGGAGCTGTTTTTT. Its translation is CASSLAGLGNTGELFF.

This chain connects TRBV7-2 to TRBJ1-5, with 7 bases lining up with TRBD1. Losses at the gene ends were 0 bases for V and 6 bases for J; bases not matched to a gene: 5. The CDR3 runs 15 residues. The germline CDR1 and CDR2 sequences are SGHTA and FQGNSA. CDR3 amino acids: CASSLAATGIQPQHF. The CDR3 bases are TGTGCCAGCAGCTTAGCGGCGACAGGGATTCAGCCCCAGCATTTT. The full variable domain, its missing parts supplied by reference TRBV7-2 and TRBJ1-5, is GAGVSQSPSNKVTEKGKDVELRCDPISGHTALYWYRQSLGQGLEFLIYFQGNSAPDKSGLPSDRFSAERTGGSVSTLTIQRTQQEDSAVYLCASSLAATGIQPQHFGDGTRLSIL.

The V and J genes are TRBV20-1 and TRBJ2-5; the D is unclear. Germline V CDR1 and CDR2: DFQATT, SNEGSKA (reference sequence). Trimming removed 5 bases at V and 3 bases at J, with 7 bases between. This CDR3 has 11 residues. Written as DNA, the CDR3 is TGCAGTGCTCCTCTAGAAGAGACCCAGTACTTC. This gives the protein CSAPLEETQYF.

DNA for the CDR3: TGTGCCTGGAGTGAGGGGGGGCCCTATGAAAAACTGTTTTTT. This translates into CAWSEGGPYEKLFF. The rearrangement joins TRBV30 to TRBJ1-4; TRBD1 might be the D (6 bases). The CDR3 contains 14 residues. Germline CDR1 GTSNPN, CDR2 SVGIG (reference sequence). V was shortened by 1 base and J by 6 bases, with 12 bases between the two germline ends.

The chain uses TRBV7-2 and TRBJ2-7, with 9 bases lining up with TRBD1. Trimming removed 0 bases from V and 6 bases from J; junction bases left unmatched: 3. Looked up from germline, CDR1 is SGHTA and CDR2 is FQGNSA. There are 14 residues in the CDR3. The CDR3 loop reads CASSLAGTGFEQYF. CDR3 DNA: TGTGCCAGCAGCTTAGCTGGGACAGGGTTCGAGCAGTACTTC.

The genes are TRBV5-4 and TRBJ2-2; 13 bases are a match to TRBD2. Germline-derived CDR1 and CDR2 are SGHNT and YYREEE (reference sequence). The CDR3 is 16 amino acids. Unmatched junction bases numbered 2, after V lost 0 bases and J lost 6 bases. The CDR3 loop is CASSLGLAGGAGELFF. Written as DNA, the CDR3 is TGTGCCAGCAGCTTGGGACTAGCGGGAGGCGCCGGGGAGCTGTTTTTT. Full variable domain (rest looked up from reference TRBV5-4 and TRBJ2-2): ETGVTQSPTHLIKTRGQQVTLRCSSQSGHNTVSWYQQALGQGPQFIFQYYREEENGRGNFPPRFSGLQFPNYSSELNVNALELDDSALYLCASSLGLAGGAGELFFGEGSRLTVL.

J is TRBJ1-1 and V is TRBV2; a weak D match, TRBD1 (6 bases). CDR1 SNHLY and CDR2 FYNNEI come from the germline V gene. V lost 11 bases and J lost 2, with 18 bases in between. The CDR3 runs 14 residues. The CDR3 loop reads CAGRSTGLNTEAFF. CDR3 nucleotide sequence: TGTGCCGGAAGATCTACAGGGCTAAACACTGAAGCTTTCTTT.

The chain carries TRBV27 and TRBJ2-5; 10 bases map to TRBD1. The CDR3 length is 18 residues. Losses at the gene ends were 5 bases for V and 4 bases for J; bases not matched to a gene: 16. Germline V gene lookup returns CDR1 MNHEY and CDR2 SMNVEV (reference sequence). CDR3 sequence reads: CASSPRQGAGKSRETQYF. The CDR3 nucleotides read TGTGCCAGCAGTCCGCGACAGGGGGCAGGAAAATCACGAGAGACCCAGTACTTC.

The chain couples TRBV9 to TRBJ2-1; 11 bases map to TRBD2. Germline V lookup: CDR1 SGDLS, CDR2 YYNGEE. The CDR3 totals 15 residues. With 0 bases clipped from V and 6 bases from J, the junction kept 2 bases outside the gene matches. The DNA of the CDR3 is TGTGCCAGCAGCGTAGGACTAGCGGGACTCAATGAGCAGTTCTTC. Encoded protein: CASSVGLAGLNEQFF.

The chain is built from TRBV18 and TRBJ2-2, with 10 bases identical to TRBD1. The CDR3 extends over 16 amino acids. Germline V CDR1 and CDR2: KGHSH, LQKENI. V lost 6 bases, J lost 0 bases, and 4 bases stayed unmatched. The CDR3 bases are TGTGCCAGCTCGCTCGGACAGGGGGCGAACACCGGGGAGCTGTTTTTT. It yields the protein CASSLGQGANTGELFF.